The 27 T cell receptor beta chains in this list originate from one sample, sequenced in a study of cytomegalovirus exposure and HLA in healthy donors. Researchers ran the PCR with 60 Vbeta and 13 Jbeta primers. Sequencing used immunoSEQ multiplex PCR; TCRdb keeps in-frame clones, though not all of them. The sample lists about 85,000 clones; less than 75% were seen once. Sequenced input: PBMCs. Receptors were obtained from a man in his thirties or forties in good health and CMV-seronegative.

This chain uses TRBV7-9 with TRBJ2-3; 9 bases align to TRBD2. The CDR3 contains 15 residues. The trim removed 1 base at V and 3 bases at J, leaving 2 bases unmatched. Germline values: CDR1 SEHNR, CDR2 FQNEAQ (reference sequence). In DNA form, the CDR3 reads TGTGCCAGCAGCTTAGGACTAGCGGAGACAGATACGCAGTATTTT. Translated, it gives CASSLGLAETDTQYF.

This clone showed up just a few times. The chain carries TRBV5-1 and TRBJ2-5; a weak D match, TRBD2 (5 bases). CDR1 and CDR2 from the germline V gene are SGHRS and YFSETQ. The germline V and J ends were trimmed by 4 bases and 3 bases, with 7 bases remaining between them. The CDR3 is 12 amino acids. The CDR3 DNA follows: TGCGCCAGCAGCGGGAGTGAAGAGACCCAGTACTTC. It codes for CASSGSEETQYF.

This clone was counted only a few times. CDR3 residues: CAWSGGTGNTIYF. Written as DNA, the CDR3 is TGTGCCTGGAGTGGAGGGACTGGAAACACCATATATTTT. The rearrangement joins TRBV30 to TRBJ1-3; D not resolved. The CDR3 loop spans 13 amino acids. V lost 1 base to trimming and J lost 2 bases, with 6 bases between them. Germline CDR1 reads GTSNPN; CDR2 reads SVGIG (reference sequence).

This rearrangement joins TRBV29-1 to TRBJ1-2; D is unclear. The CDR3 runs to 11 residues. The germline CDR1 and CDR2 sequences are SQVTM and ANQGSEA. The V end was cut by 0 bases, the J end by 8 bases, with 7 bases between. The CDR3 reads CSVEEGLGYTF. The CDR3 coding sequence is TGCAGCGTTGAAGAAGGACTGGGCTACACCTTC.

This chain uses TRBV29-1 with TRBJ2-1, with 8 bases aligning to TRBD2. Germline V gene data show CDR1 as SQVTM and CDR2 as ANQGSEA. J gave up 2 bases and V 2 bases, and 5 bases lay outside the gene matches. The CDR3 loop spans 15 amino acids. The CDR3 coding sequence is TGCAGCGTTGAATACCCAGCGGGGGCCTACAATGAGCAGTTCTTC. This sequence encodes CSVEYPAGAYNEQFF.

V is TRBV19 and J is TRBJ2-1; the match to TRBD1 covers 8 bases. The CDR3 runs to 13 residues. CDR1 is LNHDA, CDR2 SQIVND, per germline (reference sequence). The V and J ends lost 10 bases and 3 bases, in that order; junction bases with no gene match: 5. The chain's CDR3 is CATGDRFYNEQFF. The CDR3 DNA is TGTGCCACTGGGGACAGGTTCTACAATGAGCAGTTCTTC.

This chain joins TRBV27 and TRBJ1-2, with 9 positions matching TRBD1. Unmatched junction bases numbered 4, after V lost 3 bases and J lost 8 bases. Per germline, CDR1 MNHEY and CDR2 SMNVEV (reference sequence). The CDR3 totals 13 residues. Here the CDR3 DNA reads TGTGCCAGCAGTTTGGGACAGGGAGGGGGCTACACCTTC. Amino acids: CASSLGQGGGYTF.

This clone was picked up one time. This chain joins TRBV5-1 and TRBJ2-7; no firm D call. Germline CDR1 is SGHRS and CDR2 is YFSETQ. There are 13 residues in the CDR3. With 5 bases removed from V and 2 bases from J, the gap between germline ends came to 11 bases. CDR3 residues: CASRPDIAYEQYF. The CDR3, as DNA: TGCGCCAGCAGACCTGACATAGCCTACGAGCAGTACTTC.

This clone was detected only a few times. This chain connects TRBV29-1 to TRBJ1-4; D remains unclear. V lost 7 bases to trimming and J lost 6 bases, with 12 bases between them. Germline CDR1 is SQVTM and CDR2 is ANQGSEA. There are 12 residues in the CDR3. The CDR3 here is CSGESVDEKLFF. The CDR3 DNA is TGCAGCGGGGAGTCGGTAGATGAAAAACTGTTTTTT. The whole variable domain, filled in from reference TRBV29-1 and TRBJ1-4, reads SAVISQKPSRDICQRGTSLTIQCQVDSQVTMMFWYRQQPGQSLTLIATANQGSEATYESGFVIDKFPISRPNLTFSTLTVSNMSPEDSSIYLCSGESVDEKLFFGSGTQLSVL.

V is TRBV15 and J is TRBJ2-3; D possibly corresponds to TRBD2 (5 bases). Germline V gene data show CDR1 as LNHNV and CDR2 as YYDKDF (reference sequence). The CDR3 length is 14 residues. V was clipped by 2 bases and J by 5 bases, with 11 bases between them. The CDR3 here is CATSRSPRGDTQYF. The DNA for the CDR3 is TGTGCCACCAGCAGATCTCCCCGGGGAGATACGCAGTATTTT. The complete variable domain, with remaining parts taken from reference TRBV15 and TRBJ2-3, reads DAMVIQNPRYQVTQFGKPVTLSCSQTLNHNVMYWYQQKSSQAPKLLFHYYDKDFNNEADTPDNFQSRRPNTSFCFLDIRSPGLGDTAMYLCATSRSPRGDTQYFGPGTRLTVL.

This clone was seen more than once but under ten times. The gene calls are TRBV7-9 and TRBJ2-1; 10 bases agree with TRBD2. The CDR3 is 13 residues long. The germline CDR1 and CDR2 sequences are SEHNR and FQNEAQ (reference sequence). J was trimmed by 9 bases and V by 4 bases; bases with no gene match: 3. The CDR3 DNA sequence: TGTGCCAGCAGCTCCATAGCGGGAGGTGAGCAGTTCTTC. It encodes CASSSIAGGEQFF.

The rearrangement uses TRBV30 and TRBJ2-7; D not resolved. Germline V gives CDR1 GTSNPN, CDR2 SVGIG (reference sequence). CDR3 length equals 12 residues. Trimming pared 4 bases from V and 5 bases from J, leaving 12 bases between. DNA of the CDR3: TGTGCCTGGACGTCGGGTTCCGACGAGCAGTACTTC. Protein product: CAWTSGSDEQYF.

V usage is TRBV6-1 and J usage is TRBJ1-1; maybe TRBD1 (5 bases). This CDR3 region has 14 residues. Germline V lookup: CDR1 MNHNS, CDR2 SASEGT. Deletions cut 6 bases from V and 6 bases from J, with 17 bases between. The CDR3 loop is CASSRRGLYSEAFF. The CDR3 region has the DNA TGTGCCAGCAGCCGGAGGGGATTATACTCTGAAGCTTTCTTT.

This chain connects TRBV15 to TRBJ1-6; D gene unclear. Germline V gene lookup returns CDR1 LNHNV and CDR2 YYDKDF (reference sequence). V lost 0 bases and J 11 bases, leaving 17 bases between the germline ends. This CDR3 has 16 amino acids. The CDR3 here is CATSRDRGSGQTPLHF. Here the CDR3 DNA reads TGTGCCACCAGCAGAGATCGGGGATCGGGTCAGACACCCCTCCACTTT.

In the case of this clone: Germline and junction disagree at one end, which may indicate a read error. This chain links TRBV6-6 with TRBJ1-1; D is perhaps TRBD1 (6 bases). Per the germline V gene, CDR1 is MNHNY and CDR2 is SVGAGI (reference sequence). The CDR3 runs 12 residues. CDR3 sequence (DNA): TGTGCCAGCAGTTATGTCCAGGGGTTAGCAGCCTTT. It codes for CASSYVQGLAAF.

In nucleotides, the CDR3 is TGTGCCAGCAGCTTCGACACCCGGAACTCTGGGGCCAACGTCCTGACTTTC. Translated: CASSFDTRNSGANVLTF. The chain recombines TRBV7-2 with TRBJ2-6; D remains unclear. CDR3 length equals 17 residues. Per germline, CDR1 SGHTA and CDR2 FQGNSA. Trimming removed 3 bases from V and 0 bases from J, with 12 bases in between. The whole variable domain, filled in from reference TRBV7-2 and TRBJ2-6, reads GAGVSQSPSNKVTEKGKDVELRCDPISGHTALYWYRQSLGQGLEFLIYFQGNSAPDKSGLPSDRFSAERTGGSVSTLTIQRTQQEDSAVYLCASSFDTRNSGANVLTFGAGSRLTVL.

The chain carries TRBV5-4 and TRBJ2-1, with TRBD2 matching 8 bases. Per germline, CDR1 SGHNT and CDR2 YYREEE (reference sequence). Trimming removed 1 base from V and 6 bases from J; junction bases left unmatched: 6. The CDR3 is 15 amino acids. The CDR3 protein is CASSLRGGAGNEQFF. The CDR3 DNA reads as TGTGCCAGCAGCTTGCGGGGGGGGGCCGGCAATGAGCAGTTCTTC.

The gene calls are TRBV4-1 and TRBJ2-7; a possible D gene is TRBD2 (5 bases). Trimming removed 1 base from V and 8 bases from J, with 15 bases in between. Germline-derived CDR1 and CDR2 are MGHRA and YSYEKL. This CDR3 has 14 amino acids. The CDR3 DNA sequence: TGCGCCAGCAGCCAAGGGCCCGGCGAGGGCCAGCAGTACTTC. Its translation is CASSQGPGEGQQYF.

The V call is TRBV10-3, the J call TRBJ2-3, with TRBD1 matching over 7 bases. Germline V gene lookup returns CDR1 ENHRY and CDR2 SYGVKD. This CDR3 region has 19 residues. V trimming: 6 bases; J trimming: 2 bases; junction bases outside the gene matches: 20. The DNA for the CDR3 is TGTGCCATCAGAGGGACGGACGTCAAGAGGGGGCCTTACACAGATACGCAGTATTTT. Its protein product is CAIRGTDVKRGPYTDTQYF.

The chain joins TRBV7-2 to TRBJ1-5; D remains unclear. Trimming took 1 base from V and 0 from J, leaving 7 bases between them. Germline V gene data show CDR1 as SGHTA and CDR2 as FQGNSA. This CDR3 is 15 amino acids long. CDR3: CASSLGYYSNQPQHF. The CDR3, as DNA: TGTGCCAGCAGCTTAGGGTACTATAGCAATCAGCCCCAGCATTTT. The whole variable domain, remainder taken from reference TRBV7-2 and TRBJ1-5, is GAGVSQSPSNKVTEKGKDVELRCDPISGHTALYWYRQSLGQGLEFLIYFQGNSAPDKSGLPSDRFSAERTGGSVSTLTIQRTQQEDSAVYLCASSLGYYSNQPQHFGDGTRLSIL.

In this sample, this clone turned up once. The rearrangement joins TRBV7-3 to TRBJ1-1; TRBD1 aligns across 7 bases. Germline lookup yields CDR1 SGHTA and CDR2 FQGTGA. Trimming cost V 4 bases and J 4 bases; bases outside gene matches: 6. The CDR3 is 14 amino acids. The CDR3 loop is CASSYDRAGTEAFF. In nucleotides, the CDR3 is TGTGCCAGCAGCTACGACAGGGCTGGCACTGAAGCTTTCTTT.

This clone was observed once. The chain has TRBV5-4 and TRBJ2-1; TRBD2 is a possible D gene (5 bases). The CDR3 extends over 15 amino acids. CDR1 SGHNT and CDR2 YYREEE come from the germline V gene (reference sequence). Trimming took off 0 bases at V and 3 bases at J, with 10 bases between the two ends. CDR3 in amino acids: CASSLVGESYNEQFF. The CDR3 DNA sequence: TGTGCCAGCAGCTTGGTGGGAGAAAGCTACAATGAGCAGTTCTTC.

The V call is TRBV19, the J call TRBJ2-5; 7 bases align to TRBD1. Germline V gives CDR1 LNHDA, CDR2 SQIVND (reference sequence). This CDR3 is 15 amino acids long. Losses at the gene ends were 6 bases for V and 7 bases for J; bases not matched to a gene: 14. CDR3 sequence (DNA): TGTGCCAGTAGCAGTACCCGACAGGGTGGGGGGACCCAGTACTTC. Residues: CASSSTRQGGGTQYF.

The V and J genes are TRBV5-5 and TRBJ1-1; 8 nucleotides align to TRBD1. This CDR3 comprises 16 residues. Germline V gene lookup returns CDR1 SGHKS and CDR2 YYEKEE (reference sequence). J lost 6 bases, V lost 5 bases, and 15 bases had no gene match. The CDR3 reads CASSPLIDRGMSEAFF. In DNA form, the CDR3 reads TGTGCCAGCAGTCCCTTAATCGACAGGGGTATGTCTGAAGCTTTCTTT.

In its sample, this clone was seen a few times. The chain carries TRBV13 and TRBJ2-7, with 8 bases identical to TRBD2. J was trimmed by 4 bases and V by 4 bases; bases with no gene match: 12. This CDR3 spans 16 amino acids. The germline V gene encodes CDR1 PRHDT and CDR2 FYEKMQ (reference sequence). The CDR3 loop reads CASSSWKERERYEQYF. In nucleotides, the CDR3 is TGTGCCAGCAGCTCCTGGAAGGAGCGGGAGAGGTACGAGCAGTACTTC.

The chain carries TRBV7-3 and TRBJ2-3; D unresolved. The germline V gene has CDR1 SGHTA and CDR2 FQGTGA. The V end was cut by 5 bases, the J end by 2 bases, with 8 bases between. The CDR3 covers 13 residues. DNA for the CDR3: TGTGCCAGCAGCCTAAAATACACAGATACGCAGTATTTT. It is translated as CASSLKYTDTQYF.

The chain combines TRBV7-3 with TRBJ1-6; a weak D match, TRBD1 (6 bases). The germline V gene has CDR1 SGHTA and CDR2 FQGTGA. The CDR3 is made up of 12 amino acids. V was cut by 4 bases and J by 10 bases, with 8 bases left in between. The CDR3 is CASSSGTSPLHF. The CDR3 region has the DNA TGTGCCAGCAGCTCCGGGACATCACCCCTCCACTTT.